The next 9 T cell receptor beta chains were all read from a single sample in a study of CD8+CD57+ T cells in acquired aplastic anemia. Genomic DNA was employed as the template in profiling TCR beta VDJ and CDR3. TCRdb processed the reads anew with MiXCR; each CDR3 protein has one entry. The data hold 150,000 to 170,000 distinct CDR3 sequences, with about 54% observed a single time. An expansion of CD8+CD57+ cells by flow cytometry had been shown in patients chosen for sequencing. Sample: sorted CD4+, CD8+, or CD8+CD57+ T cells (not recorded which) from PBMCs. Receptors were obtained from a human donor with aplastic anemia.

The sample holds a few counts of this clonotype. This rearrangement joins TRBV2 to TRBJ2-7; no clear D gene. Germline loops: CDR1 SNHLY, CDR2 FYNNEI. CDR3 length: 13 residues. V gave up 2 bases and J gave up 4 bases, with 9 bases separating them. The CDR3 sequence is CASSELGPYEQYF. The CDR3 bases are TGTGCCAGCAGTGAACTCGGCCCGTACGAGCAGTACTTC.

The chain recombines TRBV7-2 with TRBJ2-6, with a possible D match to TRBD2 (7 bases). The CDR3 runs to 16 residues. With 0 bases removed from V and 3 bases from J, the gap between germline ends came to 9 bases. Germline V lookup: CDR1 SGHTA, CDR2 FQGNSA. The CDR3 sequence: CASSLAGGVGANVLTF. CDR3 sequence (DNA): TGTGCCAGCAGCTTAGCAGGGGGGGTTGGGGCCAACGTCCTGACTTTC.

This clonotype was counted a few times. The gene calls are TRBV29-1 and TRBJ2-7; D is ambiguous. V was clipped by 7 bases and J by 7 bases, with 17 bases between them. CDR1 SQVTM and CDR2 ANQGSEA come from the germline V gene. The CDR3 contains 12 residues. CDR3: CSALVTFQEQYF. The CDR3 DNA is TGCAGCGCCCTGGTGACATTCCAGGAGCAGTACTTC.

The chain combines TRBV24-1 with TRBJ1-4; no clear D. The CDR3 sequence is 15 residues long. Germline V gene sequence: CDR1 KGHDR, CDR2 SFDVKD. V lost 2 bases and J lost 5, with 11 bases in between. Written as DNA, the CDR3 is TGTGCCACCAGTGATTCCGAACAGATAAATGAAAAACTGTTTTTT. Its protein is CATSDSEQINEKLFF.

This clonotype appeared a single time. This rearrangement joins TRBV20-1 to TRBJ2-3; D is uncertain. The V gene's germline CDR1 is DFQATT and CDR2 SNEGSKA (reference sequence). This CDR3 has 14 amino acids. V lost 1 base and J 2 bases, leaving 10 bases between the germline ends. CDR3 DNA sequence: TGCAGTGCTAGAGGAGTAAGATCCACAGATACGCAGTATTTT. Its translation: CSARGVRSTDTQYF.

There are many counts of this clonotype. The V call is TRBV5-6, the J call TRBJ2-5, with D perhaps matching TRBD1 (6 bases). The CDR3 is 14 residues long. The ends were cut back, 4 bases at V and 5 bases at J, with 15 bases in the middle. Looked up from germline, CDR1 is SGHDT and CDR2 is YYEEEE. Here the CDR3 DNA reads TGTGCCAGCAGCCCCGGCAGGGGAGTGGAGACCCAGTACTTC. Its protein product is CASSPGRGVETQYF. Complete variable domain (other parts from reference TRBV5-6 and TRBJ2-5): DAGVTQSPTHLIKTRGQQVTLRCSPKSGHDTVSWYQQALGQGPQFIFQYYEEEERQRGNFPDRFSGHQFPNYSSELNVNALLLGDSALYLCASSPGRGVETQYFGPGTRLLVL.

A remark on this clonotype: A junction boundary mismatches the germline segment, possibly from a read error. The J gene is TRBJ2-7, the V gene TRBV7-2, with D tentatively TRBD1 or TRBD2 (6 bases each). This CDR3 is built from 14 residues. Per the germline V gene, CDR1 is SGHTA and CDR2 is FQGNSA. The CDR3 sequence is CASSQGGGQYEQYF. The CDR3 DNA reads TGCGCCAGCAGCCAAGGTGGGGGGCAATACGAGCAGTACTTC.

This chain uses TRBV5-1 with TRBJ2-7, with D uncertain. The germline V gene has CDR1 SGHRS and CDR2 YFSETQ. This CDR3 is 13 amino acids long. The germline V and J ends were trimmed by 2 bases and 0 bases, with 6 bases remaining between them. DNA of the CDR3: TGCGCCAGCAGCTTCGCCAGCTCCTACGAGCAGTACTTC. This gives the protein CASSFASSYEQYF.

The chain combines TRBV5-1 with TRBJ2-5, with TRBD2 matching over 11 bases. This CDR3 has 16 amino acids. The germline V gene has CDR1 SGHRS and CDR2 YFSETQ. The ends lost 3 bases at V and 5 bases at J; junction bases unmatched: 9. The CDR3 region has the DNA TGCGCCAGCAGCTCGCGACTAGCGGGGATTAGGGAGACCCAGTACTTC. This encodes CASSSRLAGIRETQYF.